This T cell receptor beta chain was captured in a study of tumor and adjacent non-tumor tissue in lung cancer. On the study more broadly: Stage I to III disease affected 9 to 10 men and roughly 5 women aged roughly 31 to 80.

Study conclusions and caveats: Tumor TCR diversity, when higher, was linked to shorter survival.

This sample's RNA came from whole unsorted tissue. This CDR3 has 16 residues. The junction had 12 bases not matched to a gene; V was cut back by 5 bases and J by 4 bases. Germline CDR1 LNHDA, CDR2 SQIVND (reference sequence). A modified ARM-PCR protocol with three rounds of nested PCR amplified TCRbeta. Each CDR3 protein gets one entry after TCRdb re-called the multiplex PCR reads with MiXCR. This sample has 100,000 to 150,000 distinct CDR3 sequences, with around three fifths found just once. A word on this clonotype: Its matching antigen is unknown.

The sequence was collected from a man aged 30-40 years with non-small cell lung cancer. The specimen sequenced was lung tumor tissue. This chain uses TRBV19 with TRBJ2-3; 7 bases align to TRBD2. CDR3 bases: TGTGCCAGTAGTGCATTTGGGGAGGGCGGCGCAGATACGCAGTATTTT. Translation: CASSAFGEGGADTQYF.